This T cell receptor beta chain derives from a study of cytomegalovirus exposure and HLA in healthy donors. Sequenced by immunoSEQ multiplex PCR; TCRdb stores in-frame clones only, minus some. The sample has some 250,000 clones, 85% to 90% seen once. General study findings and limits: Cytomegalovirus association was listed for under 200 TCR beta chains. Later, an analysis found that TCR clusters from the first cohort tended to co-occur in the roughly 110 validation repertoires.

Of note for this clone: Its antigen is unknown.

The source of this sequence is a woman under 30 in good health and CMV-seronegative. Sequenced: PBMCs.

This chain's CDR3 is CAISEKWDRGNYGYTF. The CDR3 bases are TGTGCCATCAGTGAGAAATGGGACAGGGGGAACTATGGCTACACCTTC. The chain carries TRBV10-3 and TRBJ1-2, with 11 bases aligning to TRBD1. Germline V gene data show CDR1 as ENHRY and CDR2 as SYGVKD. The junction had 4 bases not matched to a gene; V was cut back by 2 bases and J by 2 bases. The CDR3 extends over 16 amino acids.